This TCR beta chain stems from a study of T cells in Graves' hyperthyroidism and ophthalmopathy. Notes on the study in general: Ophthalmopathy onset followed model prediction by a median approximately 7 months. Researchers found most expanded thyroid clonotypes above 0.001 in blood as well.

What was amplified from RNA transcripts were TCR beta CDR3 regions. During a first-round RT-PCR of the TCR CDR3, the HTBI primer set was used. From the multiplex PCR reads, TCRdb called clonotypes with MiXCR, one entry per CDR3 protein. The sample gives approximately 690,000 distinct CDR3 sequences, 14% of which show up once; around 13% is in the top ten. In this sample, this clonotype turned up a few times. Its target is not known. Germline V lookup: CDR1 ENHRY, CDR2 SYGVKD. V was clipped by 0 bases and J by 0 bases, with 3 bases between them. The CDR3 spans 14 residues. Ophthalmopathy patients all had a Clinical Activity Score of at least 3, a NOSPECS grade of at least 4 and disease under 3 months old.

What was sequenced was blood. The sequence derives from a woman aged 50 to 60 with Graves' ophthalmopathy. V gene TRBV10-3 combines with J gene TRBJ1-5; D is ambiguous. The CDR3 DNA follows: TGTGCCATCAGTGAGTCCGGTAGCAATCAGCCCCAGCATTTT. Amino acids: CAISESGSNQPQHF.